Following are 17 T cell receptor beta chains from one sample sequenced in a study of shared clonotypes between healthy human individuals. Using immunoSEQ multiplex PCR, the repertoire was profiled, and TCRdb retains in-frame clones only, with some absent. Among around 2.5 million clones listed, 80% to 95% were seen once. The sample was naive CD4+ T cells from PBMCs. Subset reported: CD45RA+ positively selected. The receptor source for this set is a man aged 18-30 years in good health. Some clones in this sample may be carry-over from other donors' samples.

V gene TRBV27 combines with J gene TRBJ2-7; D call uncertain. CDR3 size: 15 residues. With 6 bases removed from V and 6 bases from J, the gap between germline ends came to 21 bases. Germline V gives CDR1 MNHEY, CDR2 SMNVEV (reference sequence). This chain's CDR3 is CASSPISLGVVEQYF. The DNA of the CDR3 is TGTGCCAGCAGCCCCATCTCTCTTGGCGTCGTCGAGCAGTACTTC.

Here the CDR3 DNA reads TGTGCCAGCAGCTTGGAGGTCGTGTACCTTGAAAAACTGTTTTTT. As protein: CASSLEVVYLEKLFF. The J gene is TRBJ1-4, the V gene TRBV5-5; D gene ambiguous. The CDR3 length is 15 residues. Trimming took off 0 bases at V and 7 bases at J, with 13 bases between the two ends. Germline values: CDR1 SGHKS, CDR2 YYEKEE (reference sequence).

The rearrangement links TRBV14 to TRBJ1-4, with D unclear. V lost 1 base and J 9 bases, leaving 15 bases between the germline ends. Germline V gene data show CDR1 as SGHDN and CDR2 as FVKESK. The CDR3 is 15 amino acids. The DNA for the CDR3 is TGTGCCAGCAGCCAAGCCCCGGAGGGTGGAAAAAAACTGTTTTTT. Residues: CASSQAPEGGKKLFF.

This chain uses TRBV5-4 with TRBJ2-7, with D tentatively TRBD1 or TRBD2 (5 bases each). The germline V gene encodes CDR1 SGHNT and CDR2 YYREEE (reference sequence). The CDR3 runs to 14 residues. V dropped 4 bases and J dropped 2 bases, with 13 bases sitting between them. CDR3: CASSGAERAYEQYF. The CDR3 DNA reads as TGTGCCAGCAGCGGGGCGGAGAGGGCCTACGAGCAGTACTTC. Supplemented by reference TRBV5-4 and TRBJ2-7, the full variable domain reads ETGVTQSPTHLIKTRGQQVTLRCSSQSGHNTVSWYQQALGQGPQFIFQYYREEENGRGNFPPRFSGLQFPNYSSELNVNALELDDSALYLCASSGAERAYEQYFGPGTRLTVT.

This sequence joins TRBV7-8 and TRBJ1-1; a weak D match, TRBD1 (5 bases). The CDR3 has 14 residues. Germline-derived CDR1 and CDR2 are SGHVS and FQNEAQ. The ends were cut back, 2 bases at V and 3 bases at J, with 10 bases in the middle. CDR3 nucleotides: TGTGCCAGCAGCTTAATTGCGGGGGACACTGAAGCTTTCTTT. Encoded protein: CASSLIAGDTEAFF.

The chain recombines TRBV27 with TRBJ2-7; 9 bases agree with TRBD1. After removal of 6 bases from V and 13 bases from J, the junction contained 19 bases not matched to a gene. Germline CDR1 and CDR2: MNHEY and SMNVEV (reference sequence). The CDR3 length is 15 residues. CDR3 DNA sequence: TGTGCCAGCAGCCAGAGCCCGGGACAGGGTTTAACCTTATACTTC. Translated, it gives CASSQSPGQGLTLYF.

The J gene is TRBJ2-3, the V gene TRBV11-2; no clear D gene. V dropped 2 bases and J dropped 0 bases, with 9 bases sitting between them. Germline V gives CDR1 SGHAT, CDR2 FQNNGV. The CDR3 is made up of 15 amino acids. The CDR3: CASSLQAPSTDTQYF. CDR3 sequence (DNA): TGTGCCAGCAGCTTACAGGCACCCAGCACAGATACGCAGTATTTT.

The CDR3 loop reads CASSLAEDRGRPFEQYF. The CDR3 bases are TGTGCCAGCAGCTTAGCGGAGGACAGGGGGCGTCCCTTCGAGCAGTACTTC. The chain links TRBV7-8 to TRBJ2-7; TRBD1 matches 11 bases. The CDR3 length is 17 residues. V dropped 0 bases and J dropped 6; count of bases not matched to a gene: 10. CDR1 is SGHVS, CDR2 FQNEAQ, per germline. Using reference TRBV7-8 and TRBJ2-7 for the parts outside the CDR3, the full variable domain is GAGVSQSPRYKVAKRGQDVALRCDPISGHVSLFWYQQALGQGPEFLTYFQNEAQLDKSGLPSDRFFAERPEGSVSTLKIQRTQQEDSAVYLCASSLAEDRGRPFEQYFGPGTRLTVT.

This chain connects TRBV9 to TRBJ2-1; no reliable D call. With 2 bases removed from V and 2 bases from J, the gap between germline ends came to 8 bases. The germline CDR1 and CDR2 sequences are SGDLS and YYNGEE. The CDR3 length is 14 residues. The CDR3 nucleotides read TGTGCCAGCAGCGTGGACGGACCCTACAATGAGCAGTTCTTC. It encodes CASSVDGPYNEQFF.

The rearrangement links TRBV11-3 to TRBJ2-7; D might be TRBD1 (5 bases). The V gene lost 5 bases and the J gene lost 6 bases, with 20 bases spanning the gap. The CDR3 totals 15 residues. The germline CDR1 and CDR2 sequences are SGHNT and YENEEA. CDR3 amino acids: CASSPRALHQGEQYF. DNA for the CDR3: TGTGCCAGCAGCCCCAGAGCCCTCCACCAGGGCGAGCAGTACTTC.

The gene calls are TRBV28 and TRBJ1-1; D is unclear. This CDR3 contains 13 residues. V was shortened by 7 bases and J by 8 bases, with 17 bases between the two germline ends. Germline loops: CDR1 MDHEN, CDR2 SYDVKM. The chain's CDR3 is CASNMNDGLEAFF. The CDR3 DNA reads as TGTGCCAGCAATATGAACGACGGTTTAGAAGCTTTCTTT.

This clone has a single count. This chain joins TRBV6-1 and TRBJ1-2, with D unclear. V was clipped by 5 bases and J by 7 bases, with 20 bases between them. Germline V gene data show CDR1 as MNHNS and CDR2 as SASEGT. The CDR3 sequence is 15 residues long. CDR3 region: CASSSTAATIGGYTF. The CDR3, as DNA: TGTGCCAGCAGTTCTACAGCCGCTACTATCGGTGGCTACACCTTC.

This chain connects TRBV5-1 to TRBJ2-1; D call uncertain. The V end was cut by 2 bases, the J end by 7 bases, with 16 bases between. Germline V gives CDR1 SGHRS, CDR2 YFSETQ. The CDR3 covers 15 residues. The CDR3 DNA reads TGCGCCAGCAGCTTAATCATTCGTGGGGTGAATGAGCAGTTCTTC. It encodes CASSLIIRGVNEQFF.

This chain uses TRBV27 with TRBJ2-5; D is perhaps TRBD1 or TRBD2 (5 bases each). V was cut by 8 bases and J by 1 base, with 14 bases left in between. The CDR3 has 14 amino acids. Germline lookup yields CDR1 MNHEY and CDR2 SMNVEV (reference sequence). Here the CDR3 reads CASGTGPRQETQYF. CDR3 DNA sequence: TGTGCCAGCGGAACGGGACCCCGCCAAGAGACCCAGTACTTC.

The CDR3 reads CASSRDSFGYTF. CDR3 in DNA: TGTGCCAGCAGCCGCGACAGTTTTGGCTACACCTTC. V gene TRBV6-1 combines with J gene TRBJ1-2; TRBD1 is a possible D gene (5 bases). Germline loops: CDR1 MNHNS, CDR2 SASEGT. V was shortened by 6 bases and J by 7 bases, with 12 bases between the two germline ends. The CDR3 runs 12 residues.

Only one count was recorded for this clone. The chain is built from TRBV27 and TRBJ2-2; D is unresolved. The germline V gene has CDR1 MNHEY and CDR2 SMNVEV (reference sequence). This CDR3 has 15 residues. V shed 4 bases and J shed 6 bases, with 15 bases lying between them. In DNA, the CDR3 is TGTGCCAGCAGTTCCACCTCCCAAGTCCCCGGGGAGCTGTTTTTT. Protein product: CASSSTSQVPGELFF.

The chain joins TRBV18 to TRBJ2-7, with 12 bases fitting TRBD2. From germline, CDR1 is KGHSH and CDR2 LQKENI. The CDR3 is 18 amino acids. V lost 5 bases, J lost 2 bases, and 13 bases stayed unmatched. CDR3: CASSKRPSGRVPPYEQYF. CDR3 in DNA: TGTGCCAGCTCAAAACGCCCTAGCGGGAGGGTACCTCCCTACGAGCAGTACTTC.